The 13 T cell receptor beta chains below all came from one sample that was sequenced in a study of chemoradiotherapy in HPV16-positive cancers. This table comes from immunoSEQ multiplex PCR, and its TCRdb copy is limited to in-frame clones, with some not included. The sample lists about 17,000 clones; roughly 90% were seen once. Sample: blood, taken from a patient who underwent chemoradiotherapy. Every receptor here comes from a human donor with HPV-associated anogenital cancer.

The chain employs TRBV6-6 and TRBJ2-3; weak D call: TRBD1 (6 bases). Per the germline V gene, CDR1 is MNHNY and CDR2 is SVGAGI (reference sequence). The CDR3 totals 13 residues. The germline V and J ends were trimmed by 2 bases and 6 bases, with 9 bases remaining between them. The CDR3 sequence: CASSYGTTDTQYF. The CDR3 DNA reads TGTGCCAGCAGTTACGGGACAACCGATACGCAGTATTTT.

The chain has TRBV5-4 and TRBJ2-3, with TRBD2 matching over 13 bases. V trimming: 4 bases; J trimming: 3 bases; junction bases outside the gene matches: 5. Germline values: CDR1 SGHNT, CDR2 YYREEE (reference sequence). This CDR3 contains 16 residues. Here the CDR3 reads CASSGGLAGVTDTQYF. The CDR3 bases are TGTGCCAGCAGCGGAGGACTAGCGGGGGTGACAGATACGCAGTATTTT.

This chain links TRBV30 with TRBJ1-1, with D tentatively TRBD1 (6 bases). The CDR3 is made up of 12 amino acids. Germline loops: CDR1 GTSNPN, CDR2 SVGIG (reference sequence). Trimming removed 4 bases from V and 9 bases from J, with 15 bases in between. CDR3: CAWKTGLAKAFF. The CDR3, as DNA: TGTGCCTGGAAAACAGGGCTGGCTAAAGCTTTCTTT.

The chain links TRBV7-8 to TRBJ2-6; the match to TRBD2 covers 7 bases. Trimming cost V 0 bases and J 16 bases; bases outside gene matches: 12. The CDR3 is 15 residues long. CDR1 is SGHVS, CDR2 FQNEAQ, per germline. CDR3 in DNA: TGTGCCAGCAGCTTAGCGCGGGAGCGGGCCATGACGCTGACTTTC. It is translated as CASSLARERAMTLTF.

V is TRBV2 and J is TRBJ1-1; D may be TRBD1 (6 bases). CDR1 is SNHLY and CDR2 is FYNNEI in the germline V gene. The V end was cut by 3 bases, the J end by 4 bases, with 12 bases between. The CDR3 consists of 14 residues. CDR3 in amino acids: CASSEGRGATEAFF. The DNA for the CDR3 is TGTGCCAGCAGTGAGGGCCGGGGGGCCACTGAAGCTTTCTTT.

V usage is TRBV30 and J usage is TRBJ1-5; D ambiguous. Germline values: CDR1 GTSNPN, CDR2 SVGIG (reference sequence). V was cut by 2 bases and J by 0 bases, with 11 bases left in between. CDR3 length: 15 amino acids. CDR3 coding DNA: TGTGCCTGGAGTCTGGACGGGTTTAGCAATCAGCCCCAGCATTTT. Its protein is CAWSLDGFSNQPQHF.

The chain uses TRBV5-1 and TRBJ2-3; D is ambiguous. Deletions cut 3 bases from V and 3 bases from J, with 5 bases between. The germline CDR1 and CDR2 sequences are SGHRS and YFSETQ. The CDR3 sequence is 12 residues long. CDR3 bases: TGCGCCAGCAGCTCATTAACAGATACGCAGTATTTT. Translating gives CASSSLTDTQYF.

The chain recombines TRBV25-1 with TRBJ2-1; D might be TRBD1 (6 bases). V lost 4 bases and J lost 8, with 12 bases in between. Germline CDR1 and CDR2: MGHDK and SYGVNS. This CDR3 is built from 13 residues. CDR3 coding DNA: TGTGCCAGCAGTGGGAACAGGGCCCATGAGCAGTTCTTC. Translated, it gives CASSGNRAHEQFF.

This clone was detected only once. J is TRBJ2-2 and V is TRBV27, with D unclear. CDR3 size: 12 residues. The germline gives CDR1 MNHEY, CDR2 SMNVEV (reference sequence). Trimming removed 6 bases from V and 4 bases from J, with 6 bases in between. The CDR3 region has the DNA TGTGCCAGCAGGCGCGTCACCGGGGAGCTGTTTTTT. Translation: CASRRVTGELFF.

Only one count was recorded for this clone. The chain joins TRBV4-3 to TRBJ2-1; TRBD2 might be the D (6 bases). Germline loops: CDR1 LGHNA, CDR2 YSLEER. The CDR3 is 15 residues long. The V gene lost 0 bases and the J gene lost 9 bases, with 15 bases spanning the gap. Here the CDR3 DNA reads TGCGCCAGCAGCCAAGATCCGGGGGTCCCCCGTGAGCAGTTCTTC. Protein product: CASSQDPGVPREQFF.

The V gene is TRBV4-3, the J gene TRBJ2-5; D remains unclear. Germline V gene lookup returns CDR1 LGHNA and CDR2 YSLEER. The CDR3 contains 13 residues. The V and J ends lost 4 bases and 4 bases respectively, with 10 bases between them. The CDR3: CASSRQDAETQYF. CDR3 sequence (DNA): TGCGCCAGCAGCCGGCAAGACGCAGAGACCCAGTACTTC.

V is TRBV10-3 and J is TRBJ2-4; D is perhaps TRBD1 or TRBD2 (5 bases each). CDR1 is ENHRY and CDR2 is SYGVKD in the germline V gene. This CDR3 contains 14 residues. Between the trimmed V and J ends, which lost 2 bases and 6 bases, there was a span of 11 bases. CDR3 coding DNA: TGTGCCATCAGTGAGCCCCGGGGCGCAAACATTCAGTACTTC. Its translation is CAISEPRGANIQYF.

The chain is built from TRBV2 and TRBJ2-3, with a weak D call TRBD2 (5 bases). This CDR3 has 14 residues. The germline V gene encodes CDR1 SNHLY and CDR2 FYNNEI. Trimming took off 7 bases at V and 1 base at J, with 12 bases between the two ends. The CDR3 protein is CASKRVARTDTQYF. In DNA form, the CDR3 reads TGTGCCAGCAAGAGGGTGGCTCGCACAGATACGCAGTATTTT. Filled out from reference TRBV2 and TRBJ2-3, the complete variable domain reads EPEVTQTPSHQVTQMGQEVILRCVPISNHLYFYWYRQILGQKVEFLVSFYNNEISEKSEIFDDQFSVERPDGSNFTLKIRSTKLEDSAMYFCASKRVARTDTQYFGPGTRLTVL.